Listed below are T cell receptor beta chains from one sample, sequenced in a study of blood T cell repertoires in COVID-19. The method was immunoSEQ multiplex PCR; TCRdb's version includes in-frame clones alone and lacks a portion of them. The repertoire consists of over 45,000 clones, with about nine tenths occurring once and the leading ten covering roughly 5%. The specimen sequenced was peripheral blood. All receptors come from a man in his sixties or seventies with acute or convalescent COVID-19. Each CDR3 is given with its conserved first and last residue.

v_gene	j_gene	CDR3aa
TRBV7-9	TRBJ1-2	CASSVALSTGSHGYTF
TRBV6-6	TRBJ1-2	CASSRTGTVKDGYTF
TRBV5-1	TRBJ2-7	CASSEGYEQYF
TRBV10-3	TRBJ1-5	CAIRDDSHSNQPQHF
TRBV5-1	TRBJ1-4	CASSLVPGTGGAREKLFF
TRBV5-1	TRBJ2-1	CASSLELAGGSYNEQFF
TRBV12-5	TRBJ2-7	CASGRTDSSYEQYF
TRBV28	TRBJ1-6	CASSFPGQGHSPLHF
TRBV2	TRBJ2-7	CASSGGWLSDEQYF
TRBV4-1	TRBJ1-6	CASSRGNSPLHF
TRBV20-1	TRBJ1-2	CSASRRTANYGYTF
TRBV21-1	TRBJ1-5	CASSKEARNQPQHF
TRBV5-4	TRBJ2-4	CASSLDRVAKNIQYF
TRBV6-5	TRBJ1-2	CASSGRGSAGYTF
TRBV6-2/TRBV6-3	TRBJ2-7	CASSSGQRGSYEQYF
TRBV7-2	TRBJ2-3	CASSPRQRRGYTDTQYF
TRBV11-2	TRBJ1-6	CASSLDRANSPLHF
TRBV9	TRBJ2-4	CASSPNRVSGNIQYF
TRBV24-1	TRBJ2-3	CATSDGTSGMDTQYF
TRBV13	TRBJ2-3	CASRSIAKPSTDTQYF
TRBV7-9	TRBJ2-5	CASSLAPGSTPRETQYF
TRBV7-9	TRBJ2-1	CASSLGQGGNEQFF
TRBV18	TRBJ1-2	CASSPTAGQGSSGYTF
TRBV5-8	TRBJ1-2	CASSSGQGARYGYTF
TRBV7-6	TRBJ2-5	CASSPGLAGSQETQYF
TRBV24-1	TRBJ2-1	CATSDATGGNEQFF
TRBV4-1	TRBJ1-1	CASSQLQGADTEAFF
TRBV3-1/TRBV3-2	TRBJ1-4	CASSRGTGGEKLFF
TRBV7-2	TRBJ2-5	CASSYRGGQETQYF
TRBV7-3	TRBJ2-1	CASSDSRNEQFF
TRBV6-5	TRBJ1-1	CASSYGSSGLNTEAFF
TRBV5-4	TRBJ1-2	CASSIDRVSGGYTF
TRBV19	TRBJ1-2	CASSDSRRRPNYGYTF
TRBV6-2/TRBV6-3	TRBJ1-5	CASSPHGQGSWQPQHF
TRBV18	TRBJ2-3	CASSPPSDRGRDTQYF
TRBV9	TRBJ1-2	CASSVEGQGNYGYTF
TRBV5-4	TRBJ1-6	CASSLEGTGSPLHF
TRBV19	TRBJ1-4	CASTGRQGTGYEKLFF
TRBV7-9	TRBJ1-2	CASSFADRGGYTF
TRBV9	TRBJ1-4	CASSVSTTGANEKLFF
TRBV6-5	TRBJ1-1	CASSYSFNSDTEAFF
TRBV5-1	TRBJ1-2	CASSLAGANYGYTF
TRBV12-3/TRBV12-4	TRBJ1-2	CASSLNSYGYTF
TRBV4-3	TRBJ1-6	CASSQAVETGGNSPLHF
TRBV28	TRBJ2-4	CASSFPDSGGNIQYF